One and the same sample provided the 18 T cell receptor beta chains below, sequenced in a study of T cells in localized non-small cell lung cancer. This table comes from immunoSEQ multiplex PCR, and its TCRdb copy is limited to in-frame clones, with some not included. There are 37,000 or so clones in the sample; 75% to 90% occur only once, and approximately 2.6% lies in the top ten. Sequenced here: peripheral blood, sampled before any cancer treatment. Receptors were obtained from a woman between 40 and 69 years old with stage I lung adenocarcinoma.

J is TRBJ2-2 and V is TRBV5-5; TRBD1 aligns across 7 bases. Germline V gene sequence: CDR1 SGHKS, CDR2 YYEKEE (reference sequence). Germline trimming cut 0 bases from V and 0 bases from J; bases unmatched to any gene: 5. This CDR3 spans 17 amino acids. The CDR3 loop is CASSLEGGAANTGELFF. CDR3 coding DNA: TGTGCCAGCAGCTTGGAAGGGGGCGCGGCGAACACCGGGGAGCTGTTTTTT.

This chain uses TRBV19 with TRBJ1-5; 7 bases align to TRBD1. Germline V gene lookup returns CDR1 LNHDA and CDR2 SQIVND (reference sequence). The ends lost 1 base at V and 7 bases at J; junction bases unmatched: 7. CDR3 size: 15 residues. CDR3 region: CASSIGGNRGQPQHF. CDR3 DNA: TGTGCCAGTAGTATAGGAGGGAACAGGGGCCAGCCCCAGCATTTT.

This clone is medium-sized by share. The chain carries TRBV7-9 and TRBJ2-1, with 10 bases fitting TRBD2. The CDR3 is 15 amino acids. After removal of 5 bases from V and 10 bases from J, the junction contained 11 bases not matched to a gene. Germline V CDR1 and CDR2: SEHNR, FQNEAQ (reference sequence). In nucleotides, the CDR3 is TGTGCCAGCAGCCTGGAGATAGCGGGAGGCTCGGAGCAGTTCTTC. This codes for CASSLEIAGGSEQFF.

The chain combines TRBV2 with TRBJ2-7; D is perhaps TRBD2 (5 bases). V shed 2 bases and J shed 0 bases, with 11 bases lying between them. From germline, CDR1 is SNHLY and CDR2 FYNNEI. The CDR3 is 15 residues long. CDR3 DNA sequence: TGTGCCAGCAGTGAACGGGGTACCATCTCCTACGAGCAGTACTTC. Translated: CASSERGTISYEQYF.

The chain uses TRBV11-2 and TRBJ2-7, with D unclear. The length of the CDR3 is 15 residues. Trimming took 5 bases from V and 0 from J, leaving 14 bases between them. The V gene's germline CDR1 is SGHAT and CDR2 FQNNGV. CDR3 nucleotide sequence: TGTGCCAGCAGCCCCCGAGGTTTTAACTCCTACGAGCAGTACTTC. Protein product: CASSPRGFNSYEQYF.

This chain links TRBV2 with TRBJ2-2; possible D gene TRBD2, 5 bases. The V gene's germline CDR1 is SNHLY and CDR2 FYNNEI. Trimming cost V 1 base and J 4 bases, with 16 bases left between them. The CDR3 is 17 amino acids. CDR3 sequence: CASSEDVVGAGTGELFF. Written as DNA, the CDR3 is TGTGCCAGCAGTGAAGACGTGGTGGGTGCGGGCACCGGGGAGCTGTTTTTT.

This clone showed up just once. The chain is built from TRBV5-6 and TRBJ2-3; 8 bases fit TRBD2. Trimming at V came to 4 bases and at J to 0 bases, leaving 7 bases not matched to a gene. The V gene's germline CDR1 is SGHDT and CDR2 YYEEEE. This CDR3 has 16 residues. CDR3 region: CASSRRGVTSTDTQYF. The CDR3 bases are TGTGCCAGCAGCCGGCGGGGGGTAACTAGCACAGATACGCAGTATTTT. Full variable domain (missing parts from reference TRBV5-6 and TRBJ2-3): DAGVTQSPTHLIKTRGQQVTLRCSPKSGHDTVSWYQQALGQGPQFIFQYYEEEERQRGNFPDRFSGHQFPNYSSELNVNALLLGDSALYLCASSRRGVTSTDTQYFGPGTRLTVL.

The J gene is TRBJ2-3, the V gene TRBV28; D unresolved. Per the germline V gene, CDR1 is MDHEN and CDR2 is SYDVKM. The CDR3 is 13 amino acids. With 7 bases removed from V and 14 bases from J, the gap between germline ends came to 22 bases. Here the CDR3 DNA reads TGTGCCAGCACACCTCAAGGGCGAGTATCTACGTATTTT. Protein sequence: CASTPQGRVSTYF.

The chain uses TRBV28 and TRBJ1-5; D is perhaps TRBD1 (5 bases). V dropped 5 bases and J dropped 3 bases, with 23 bases sitting between them. CDR3 length: 18 amino acids. From germline, CDR1 is MDHEN and CDR2 SYDVKM. CDR3 sequence (DNA): TGTGCCAGCAGTGGGGACGTGCAGGGTAGTTCATACAATCAGCCCCAGCATTTT. It specifies CASSGDVQGSSYNQPQHF.

The V and J genes are TRBV7-9 and TRBJ2-1, with 13 bases that match TRBD2. The CDR3 runs to 18 residues. V lost 5 bases to trimming and J lost 10 bases; unmatched junction nucleotides: 17. Germline lookup yields CDR1 SEHNR and CDR2 FQNEAQ (reference sequence). CDR3 loop: CASSGTSGRAATRREQFF. DNA of the CDR3: TGTGCCAGCAGCGGTACTAGCGGGAGGGCCGCTACCAGGAGGGAGCAGTTCTTC.

The V gene is TRBV7-3, the J gene TRBJ2-7; D is unclear. The CDR3 sequence is 13 residues long. Germline V gene lookup returns CDR1 SGHTA and CDR2 FQGTGA. The V gene lost 0 bases and the J gene lost 12 bases, with 15 bases spanning the gap. CDR3 region: CASSLTMASDRYF. The CDR3 DNA follows: TGTGCCAGCAGCTTAACGATGGCTTCCGATAGGTACTTC. Combining the CDR3 with reference TRBV7-3 and TRBJ2-7 gives the whole variable domain GAGVSQTPSNKVTEKGKYVELRCDPISGHTALYWYRQSLGQGPEFLIYFQGTGAADDSGLPNDRFFAVRPEGSVSTLKIQRTERGDSAVYLCASSLTMASDRYFGPGTRLTVT.

The V gene is TRBV28, the J gene TRBJ1-2; D may be TRBD1 (5 bases). CDR3 size: 14 residues. The germline V gene has CDR1 MDHEN and CDR2 SYDVKM. The V end lost 6 bases, the J end lost 4 bases, and 15 bases lay between the germline ends. CDR3: CASRSQGLRYGYTF. CDR3 bases: TGTGCCAGCAGATCTCAGGGTCTACGCTATGGCTACACCTTC.

The rearrangement uses TRBV6-5 and TRBJ1-5, with D unclear. CDR3 length equals 12 residues. The germline CDR1 and CDR2 sequences are MNHEY and SVGAGI. V was shortened by 8 bases and J by 5 bases, with 10 bases between the two germline ends. CDR3: CASGTGDQPQHF. The CDR3 DNA follows: TGTGCCAGCGGCACCGGGGATCAGCCCCAGCATTTT.

CDR3 loop: CASSYGPYEQYF. The CDR3 region has the DNA TGTGCCAGCAGCTATGGACCCTACGAGCAGTACTTC. V and J are TRBV5-4 and TRBJ2-7; no reliable D call. V lost 3 bases and J 2 bases, leaving 6 bases between the germline ends. Germline V CDR1 and CDR2: SGHNT, YYREEE (reference sequence). The CDR3 has 12 residues.

This clone was counted between two and nine times. The CDR3 is CSVSTEEDQPQHF. In nucleotides, the CDR3 is TGCAGCGTCAGCACAGAGGAGGATCAGCCCCAGCATTTT. The V call is TRBV29-1, the J call TRBJ1-5; D unresolved. V gave up 6 bases and J gave up 5 bases, with 14 bases separating them. Per the germline V gene, CDR1 is SQVTM and CDR2 is ANQGSEA. The CDR3 is 13 residues long.

V usage is TRBV6-6 and J usage is TRBJ1-1; TRBD1 is a possible D gene (6 bases). From germline, CDR1 is MNHNY and CDR2 SVGAGI (reference sequence). V was clipped by 0 bases and J by 0 bases, with 8 bases between them. The CDR3 length is 15 residues. CDR3 loop: CASSYSTGMNTEAFF. Here the CDR3 DNA reads TGTGCCAGCAGTTACTCTACAGGGATGAACACTGAAGCTTTCTTT.

The chain links TRBV7-9 to TRBJ2-3; D remains unclear. V was cut by 4 bases and J by 2 bases, with 1 base left in between. Germline CDR1 SEHNR, CDR2 FQNEAQ (reference sequence). This CDR3 is 11 amino acids long. The CDR3 loop is CASSSTDTQYF. CDR3 DNA: TGTGCCAGCAGCTCCACAGATACGCAGTATTTT.

The chain uses TRBV21-1 and TRBJ1-5. TRBV21-1 is a pseudogene segment. The CDR3 length is 12 residues. CDR3 in amino acids: CASSVNNQPQHF. DNA of the CDR3: TGTGCCAGCAGCGTAAACAATCAGCCCCAGCATTTT.